The 8 T cell receptor beta chains presented below share a single source sample, sequenced in a study of blood T cell repertoires in COVID-19. The table came from immunoSEQ multiplex PCR; TCRdb's copy has only in-frame clones and leaves some out. Here the sample spans approximately 14,000 clones, approximately 90% being singletons. Material for sequencing was peripheral blood. These receptors came from a human donor in a cohort sampled during active COVID-19.

The rearrangement links TRBV2 to TRBJ2-7, with 9 bases identical to TRBD2. The germline CDR1 and CDR2 sequences are SNHLY and FYNNEI. The CDR3 has 13 amino acids. Trimming removed 8 bases from V and 4 bases from J; junction bases left unmatched: 6. CDR3 nucleotide sequence: TGTGCCAGCTCCGGACTAGCGAATTACGAGCAGTACTTC. It encodes CASSGLANYEQYF.

The V gene is TRBV4-3, the J gene TRBJ2-7; TRBD1 aligns across 7 bases. The CDR3 covers 15 residues. The germline gives CDR1 LGHNA, CDR2 YSLEER. V dropped 0 bases and J dropped 6; count of bases not matched to a gene: 8. CDR3: CASSQDLGQALEQYF. The CDR3, as DNA: TGCGCCAGCAGCCAAGACCTCGGACAGGCCCTCGAGCAGTACTTC.

The chain uses TRBV5-6 and TRBJ2-1; 8 nucleotides line up with TRBD2. CDR3 length: 16 residues. V was pared by 4 bases and J by 6 bases, with 12 bases of the junction left unmatched. Germline values: CDR1 SGHDT, CDR2 YYEEEE. The CDR3 loop reads CASSMSRLARGNEQFF. For the CDR3, the DNA is TGTGCCAGCAGCATGAGCCGACTAGCGAGAGGCAATGAGCAGTTCTTC.

This clone showed up just once. The rearrangement joins TRBV7-9 to TRBJ2-7; no definite D call. The CDR3 extends over 12 amino acids. V was shortened by 3 bases and J by 3 bases, with 6 bases between the two germline ends. Germline V lookup: CDR1 SEHNR, CDR2 FQNEAQ (reference sequence). The CDR3 reads CASSFLSYEQYF. The DNA for the CDR3 is TGTGCCAGCAGCTTCCTCAGCTACGAGCAGTACTTC.

The chain employs TRBV9 and TRBJ2-3; 7 bases line up with TRBD2. The V gene's germline CDR1 is SGDLS and CDR2 YYNGEE. Germline trimming cut 0 bases from V and 5 bases from J; bases unmatched to any gene: 6. The length of the CDR3 is 15 residues. CDR3: CASSVGASGQDTQYF. The CDR3, as DNA: TGTGCCAGCAGCGTAGGCGCTAGCGGACAAGATACGCAGTATTTT.

The V call is TRBV24-1, the J call TRBJ2-6, with D perhaps matching TRBD2 (5 bases). The CDR3 runs 22 residues. With 2 bases removed from V and 0 bases from J, the gap between germline ends came to 25 bases. CDR1 is KGHDR and CDR2 is SFDVKD in the germline V gene. DNA for the CDR3: TGTGCCACCAGTGATTCCCAACTAGTTTGTGAGCTGGTGGACTCTGGGGCCAACGTCCTGACTTTC. This sequence encodes CATSDSQLVCELVDSGANVLTF.

This clone appeared a single time. The CDR3 region is CASSEDRTGYQETQYF. DNA of the CDR3: TGTGCCAGCAGTGAAGATAGGACAGGGTACCAAGAGACCCAGTACTTC. The chain combines TRBV25-1 with TRBJ2-5, with 8 bases lining up with TRBD1. This CDR3 region has 16 residues. Trimming cost V 2 bases and J 0 bases; bases outside gene matches: 5. The germline V gene has CDR1 MGHDK and CDR2 SYGVNS.

For this clone: The junction differs from germline at one of its ends, possibly a read error. The rearrangement uses TRBV6-5 and TRBJ2-3, with D tentatively TRBD1 (6 bases). The CDR3 is 14 amino acids. The germline V gene encodes CDR1 MNHEY and CDR2 SVGAGI. This chain's CDR3 is CASSFSTRTATQYF. CDR3 nucleotide sequence: TGTGCCAGCAGTTTCTCCACCCGGACAGCTACGCAGTATTTT.